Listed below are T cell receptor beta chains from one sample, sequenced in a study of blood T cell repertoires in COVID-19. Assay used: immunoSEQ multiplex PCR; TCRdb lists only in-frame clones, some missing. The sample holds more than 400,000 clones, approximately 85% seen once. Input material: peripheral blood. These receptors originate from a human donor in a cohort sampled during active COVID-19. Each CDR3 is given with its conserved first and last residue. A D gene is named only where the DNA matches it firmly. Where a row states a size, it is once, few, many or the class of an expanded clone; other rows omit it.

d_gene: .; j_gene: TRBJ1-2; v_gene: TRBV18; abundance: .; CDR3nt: TGTGCCAGCTCACCGCTGGGGCCGAATGGCTACACCTTC; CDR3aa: CASSPLGPNGYTF
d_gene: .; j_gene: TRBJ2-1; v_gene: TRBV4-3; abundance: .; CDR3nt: TGCGCCAGCAGCCAAGGCGGGGACAATGAGCAGTTCTTC; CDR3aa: CASSQGGDNEQFF
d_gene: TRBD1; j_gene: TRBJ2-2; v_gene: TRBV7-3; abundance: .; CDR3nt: TGTGCCAGCAGCTCGTTCCCTAGGCAGGGGGCCGGGGAGCTGTTTTTT; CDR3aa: CASSSFPRQGAGELFF
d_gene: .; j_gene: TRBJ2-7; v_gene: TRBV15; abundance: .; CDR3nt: TGTGCCACCAGCAGAGATAAGGGAGCCTACGAGCAGTACTTC; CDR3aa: CATSRDKGAYEQYF
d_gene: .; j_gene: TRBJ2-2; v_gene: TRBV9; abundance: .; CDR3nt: TGTGCCAGCAGCGCCTACTACCTTACGAACACCGGGGAGCTGTTTTTT; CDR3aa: CASSAYYLTNTGELFF
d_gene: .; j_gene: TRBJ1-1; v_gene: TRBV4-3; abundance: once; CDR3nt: TGCGCCAGCAGCCAAGATCTGCGGGCGGTGAACACTGAAGCTTTCTTT; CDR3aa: CASSQDLRAVNTEAFF
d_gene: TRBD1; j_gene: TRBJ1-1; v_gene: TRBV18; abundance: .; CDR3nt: TGTGCCAGCTCACCACCCCGACAGGGCTCTAGGGGGACTGAAGCTTTCTTT; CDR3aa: CASSPPRQGSRGTEAFF
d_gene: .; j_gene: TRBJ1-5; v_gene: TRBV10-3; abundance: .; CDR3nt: TGTGCCATCGGGGGGGGGATGTGGAATCAGCCCCAGCATTTT; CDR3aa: CAIGGGMWNQPQHF
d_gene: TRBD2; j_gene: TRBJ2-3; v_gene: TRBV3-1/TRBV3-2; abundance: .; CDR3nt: TGTGCCAGCAGCCAATGTGGAGCTAGCGGGAGATCACCAGATACGCAGTATTTT; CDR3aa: CASSQCGASGRSPDTQYF
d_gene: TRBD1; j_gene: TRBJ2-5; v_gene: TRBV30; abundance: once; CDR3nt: TGTGCCTGGAGCCTTTGGGACAGGGAAGAGACCCAGTACTTC; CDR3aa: CAWSLWDREETQYF
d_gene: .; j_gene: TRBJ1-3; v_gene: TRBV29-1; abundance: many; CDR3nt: TGCAGCGCCGCGACAGTAAACACCATATATTTT; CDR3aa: CSAATVNTIYF
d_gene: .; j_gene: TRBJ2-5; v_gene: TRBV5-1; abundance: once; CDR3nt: TGCGCCAGCAGCTTGGCCTCGAGCCCCTCCGGGACCCAGTACTTC; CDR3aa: CASSLASSPSGTQYF
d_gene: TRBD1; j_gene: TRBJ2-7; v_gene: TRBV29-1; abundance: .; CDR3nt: TGCAGCGTCGCCAGGGGGCTGTCGGAAGAGCAGTACTTC; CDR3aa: CSVARGLSEEQYF
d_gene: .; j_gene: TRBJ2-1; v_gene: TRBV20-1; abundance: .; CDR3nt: TGCAGTGCTAGTAGCGCGCCGATGAACTCCTACAATGAGCAGTTCTTC; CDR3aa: CSASSAPMNSYNEQFF
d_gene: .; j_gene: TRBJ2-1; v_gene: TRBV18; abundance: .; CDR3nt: TGTGCCAGCTCACCAGAAGGTAGCGTCCCCCCTCACAATGAGCAGTTCTTC; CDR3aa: CASSPEGSVPPHNEQFF
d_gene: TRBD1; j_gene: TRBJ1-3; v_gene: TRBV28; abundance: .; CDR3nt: TGTGCCAGCAGTCCGAACAGGGGCGCCGGAAACACCATATATTTT; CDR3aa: CASSPNRGAGNTIYF
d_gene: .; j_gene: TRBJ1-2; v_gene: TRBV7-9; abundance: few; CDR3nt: TGTGCCAGCAGCATCGGAGCTAACTATGGCTACACCTTC; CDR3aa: CASSIGANYGYTF
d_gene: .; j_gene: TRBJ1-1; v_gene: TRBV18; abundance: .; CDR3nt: TGTGCCAGCTCACCGGAGGGGCGGACTGAAGCTTTCTTT; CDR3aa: CASSPEGRTEAFF
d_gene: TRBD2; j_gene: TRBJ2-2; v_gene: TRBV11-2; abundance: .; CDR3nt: TGTGCCAGCAAGGTTCCTAGCGGGAGTTCAGGGGAGCTGTTTTTT; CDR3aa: CASKVPSGSSGELFF
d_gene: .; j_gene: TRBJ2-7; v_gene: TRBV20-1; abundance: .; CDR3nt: TGCAGTGCCTTAGGGGGAGACGAGCAGTACTTC; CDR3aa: CSALGGDEQYF
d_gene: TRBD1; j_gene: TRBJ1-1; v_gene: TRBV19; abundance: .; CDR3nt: TGTGCCAGTAGTATAGATTTCTACAGGGGTGTGGCTGAAGCTTTCTTT; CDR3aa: CASSIDFYRGVAEAFF
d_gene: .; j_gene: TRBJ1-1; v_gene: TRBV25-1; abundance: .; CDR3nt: TGTGCCAGCAGTGAGCTCGCTCCAGGGCGTACTGAAGCTTTCTTT; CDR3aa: CASSELAPGRTEAFF
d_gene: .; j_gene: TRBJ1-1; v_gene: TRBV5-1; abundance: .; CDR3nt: TGCGCCAGCAGCCGGAAACAGGCCCCGGACACTGAAGCTTTCTTT; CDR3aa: CASSRKQAPDTEAFF
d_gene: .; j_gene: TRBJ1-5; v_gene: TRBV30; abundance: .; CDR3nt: TGTGCCTGGAGTGACAGGGTTAGCAATCAGCCCCAGCATTTT; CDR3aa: CAWSDRVSNQPQHF
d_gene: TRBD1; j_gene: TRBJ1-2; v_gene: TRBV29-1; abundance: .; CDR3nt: TGCAGCGTTGAAGTCGGACAGGGCCTATATGGGGGCTATGGCTACACCTTC; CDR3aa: CSVEVGQGLYGGYGYTF
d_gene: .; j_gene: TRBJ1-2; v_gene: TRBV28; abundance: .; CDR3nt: TGTGCCAGCAGTTTCAATCGCCCCGCGGGCTACACCTTC; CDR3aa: CASSFNRPAGYTF
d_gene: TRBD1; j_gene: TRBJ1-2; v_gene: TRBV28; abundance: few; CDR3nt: TGTGCCAGCAGTTCGCCGGGACAGGGAGCCATATATGGCTACACCTTC; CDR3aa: CASSSPGQGAIYGYTF
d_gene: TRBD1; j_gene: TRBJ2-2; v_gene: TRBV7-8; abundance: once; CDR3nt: TGTGCCAGCAGCCTCTGGACAGGGGCCACCGGGGAGCTGTTTTTT; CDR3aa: CASSLWTGATGELFF
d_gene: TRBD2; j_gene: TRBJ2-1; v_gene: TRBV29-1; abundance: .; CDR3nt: TGCAGCGTTTCGACTAGCGGGATCTACAATGAGCAGTTCTTC; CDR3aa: CSVSTSGIYNEQFF
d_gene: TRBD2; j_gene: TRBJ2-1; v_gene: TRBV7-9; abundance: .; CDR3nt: TGTGCCAGCAGCCCTCGACTAGCGGGAGCAAATGAGCAGTTCTTC; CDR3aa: CASSPRLAGANEQFF
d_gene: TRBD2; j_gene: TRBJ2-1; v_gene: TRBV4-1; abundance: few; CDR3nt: TGCGCCAGCAGCCCCTCCCTAGCGGGAGACTACAATGAGCAGTTCTTC; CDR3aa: CASSPSLAGDYNEQFF
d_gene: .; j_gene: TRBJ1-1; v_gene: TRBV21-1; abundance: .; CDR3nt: TGTGCCAGCAGCAAAGGAATGACAGGGGAAACTGAAGCTTTCTTT; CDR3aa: CASSKGMTGETEAFF
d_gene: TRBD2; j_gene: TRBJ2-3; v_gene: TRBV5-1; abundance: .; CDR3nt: TGCGCCAGCAGCTCTGGACTAGAAACAGATACGCAGTATTTT; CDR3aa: CASSSGLETDTQYF
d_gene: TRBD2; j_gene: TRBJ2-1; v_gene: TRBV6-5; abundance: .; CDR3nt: TGTGCCAGCAGTCTAAGCGGGAGCTCCTACAATGAGCAGTTCTTC; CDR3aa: CASSLSGSSYNEQFF
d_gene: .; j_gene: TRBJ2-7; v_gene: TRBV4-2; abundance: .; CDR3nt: TGTGCCAGCAGCCAAGAACTTCTGCAGGGTTCGGCCTACGAGCAGTACTTC; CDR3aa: CASSQELLQGSAYEQYF
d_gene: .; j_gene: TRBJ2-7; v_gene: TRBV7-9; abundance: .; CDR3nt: TGTGCCAGCAGCCCTTGGGTCCGGACAGACGGCGACGAGCAGTACTTC; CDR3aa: CASSPWVRTDGDEQYF
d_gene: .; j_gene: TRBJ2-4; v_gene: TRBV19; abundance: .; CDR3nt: TGTGCCAGTACCCCGGAGGTAGCCAAAAACATTCAGTACTTC; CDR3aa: CASTPEVAKNIQYF
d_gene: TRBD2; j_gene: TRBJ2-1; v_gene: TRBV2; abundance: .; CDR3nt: TGTGCCAGCAGTCCCGTGACTAGCGGGAGGATTAATGAGCAGTTCTTC; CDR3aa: CASSPVTSGRINEQFF
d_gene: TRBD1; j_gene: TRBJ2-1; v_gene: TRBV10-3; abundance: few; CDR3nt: TGTGCCATCAGTGAGAGGACAGGGGGGTACAATGAGCAGTTCTTC; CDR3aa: CAISERTGGYNEQFF
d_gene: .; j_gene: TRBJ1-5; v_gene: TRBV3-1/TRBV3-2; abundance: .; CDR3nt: TGTGCCAGCAGCCAGGGGGCCGGGAGCAATCAGCCCCAGCATTTT; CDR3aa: CASSQGAGSNQPQHF
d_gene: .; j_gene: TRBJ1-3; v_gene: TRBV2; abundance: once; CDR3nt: TGTGCCAGCAGTGACTCCAGGCCCTCTGGAAACACCATATATTTT; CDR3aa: CASSDSRPSGNTIYF
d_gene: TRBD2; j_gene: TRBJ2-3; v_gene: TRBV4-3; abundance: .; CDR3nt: TGCGCCAGCAGCCCCTGGGGGACTAGCGGCACGGAAGATACGCAGTATTTT; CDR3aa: CASSPWGTSGTEDTQYF
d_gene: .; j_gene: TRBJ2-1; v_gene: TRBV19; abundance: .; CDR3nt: TGTGCCAGTAGGGTCGGAGGGTGGGGAGGCAATGAGCAGTTCTTC; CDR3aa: CASRVGGWGGNEQFF
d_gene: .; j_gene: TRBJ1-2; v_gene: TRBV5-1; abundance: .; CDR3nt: TGCGCCAGCAGCTTGCCGACGGGTGGCTACACCTTC; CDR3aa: CASSLPTGGYTF